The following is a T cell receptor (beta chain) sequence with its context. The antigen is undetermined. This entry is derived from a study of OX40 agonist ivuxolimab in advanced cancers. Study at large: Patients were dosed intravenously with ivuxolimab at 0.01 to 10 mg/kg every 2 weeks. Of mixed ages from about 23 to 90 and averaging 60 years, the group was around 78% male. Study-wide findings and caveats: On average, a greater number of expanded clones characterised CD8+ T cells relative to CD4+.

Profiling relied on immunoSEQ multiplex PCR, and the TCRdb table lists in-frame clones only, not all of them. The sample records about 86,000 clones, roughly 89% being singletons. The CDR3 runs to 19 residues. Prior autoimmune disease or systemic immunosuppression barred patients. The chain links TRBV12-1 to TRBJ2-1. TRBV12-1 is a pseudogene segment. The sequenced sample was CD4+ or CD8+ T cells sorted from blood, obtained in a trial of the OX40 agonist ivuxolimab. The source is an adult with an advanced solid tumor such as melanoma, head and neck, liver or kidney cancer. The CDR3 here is CASSLPPVGGLPIYNEQFF. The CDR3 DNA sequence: TGTGCCAGCAGCTTACCCCCAGTTGGGGGGCTACCGATTTACAATGAGCAGTTCTTC.